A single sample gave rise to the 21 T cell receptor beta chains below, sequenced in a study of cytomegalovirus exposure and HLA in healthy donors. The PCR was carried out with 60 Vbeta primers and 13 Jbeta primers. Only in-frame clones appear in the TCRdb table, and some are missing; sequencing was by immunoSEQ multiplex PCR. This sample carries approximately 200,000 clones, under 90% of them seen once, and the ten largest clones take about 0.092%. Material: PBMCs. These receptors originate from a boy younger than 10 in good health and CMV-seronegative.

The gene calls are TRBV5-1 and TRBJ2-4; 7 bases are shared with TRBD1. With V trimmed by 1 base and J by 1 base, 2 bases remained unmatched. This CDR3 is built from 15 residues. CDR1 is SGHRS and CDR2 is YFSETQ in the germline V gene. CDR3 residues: CASSLRGLAKNIQYF. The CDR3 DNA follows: TGCGCCAGCAGCTTGAGGGGGCTTGCCAAAAACATTCAGTACTTC.

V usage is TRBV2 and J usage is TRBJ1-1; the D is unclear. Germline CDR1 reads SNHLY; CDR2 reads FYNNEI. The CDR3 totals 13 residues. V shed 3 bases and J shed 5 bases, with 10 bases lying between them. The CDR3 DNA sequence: TGTGCCAGCAGTGAGGTCGGTAATACTGAAGCTTTCTTT. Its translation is CASSEVGNTEAFF.

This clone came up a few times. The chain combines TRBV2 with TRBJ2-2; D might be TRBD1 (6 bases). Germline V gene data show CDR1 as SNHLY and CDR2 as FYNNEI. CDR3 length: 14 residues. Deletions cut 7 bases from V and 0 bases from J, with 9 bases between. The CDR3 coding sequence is TGTGCCAGCATTAGGACAGCGAACACCGGGGAGCTGTTTTTT. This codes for CASIRTANTGELFF.

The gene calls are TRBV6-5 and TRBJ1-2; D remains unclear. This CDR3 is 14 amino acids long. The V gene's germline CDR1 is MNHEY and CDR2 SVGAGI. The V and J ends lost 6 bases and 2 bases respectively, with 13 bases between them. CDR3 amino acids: CASSLNALNYGYTF. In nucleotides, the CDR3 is TGTGCCAGCAGCCTCAACGCCCTAAACTATGGCTACACCTTC.

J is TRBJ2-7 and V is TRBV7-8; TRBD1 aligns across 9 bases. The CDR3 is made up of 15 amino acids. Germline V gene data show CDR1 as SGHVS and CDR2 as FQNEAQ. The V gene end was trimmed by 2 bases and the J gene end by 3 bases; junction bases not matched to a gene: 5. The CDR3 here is CASSLWTGAGYEQYF. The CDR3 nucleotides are TGTGCCAGCAGCTTATGGACAGGGGCGGGCTACGAGCAGTACTTC.

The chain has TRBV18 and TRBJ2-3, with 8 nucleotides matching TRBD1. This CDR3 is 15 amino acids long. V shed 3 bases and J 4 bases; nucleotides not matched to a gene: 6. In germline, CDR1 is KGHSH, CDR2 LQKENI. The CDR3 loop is CASSPGTGRADTQYF. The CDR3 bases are TGTGCCAGCTCACCTGGGACAGGCAGGGCAGATACGCAGTATTTT.

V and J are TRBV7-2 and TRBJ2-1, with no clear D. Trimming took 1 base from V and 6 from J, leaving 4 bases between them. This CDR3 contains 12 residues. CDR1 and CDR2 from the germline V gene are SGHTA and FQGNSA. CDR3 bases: TGTGCCAGCAGCTTAGATCGCAATGAGCAGTTCTTC. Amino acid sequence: CASSLDRNEQFF.

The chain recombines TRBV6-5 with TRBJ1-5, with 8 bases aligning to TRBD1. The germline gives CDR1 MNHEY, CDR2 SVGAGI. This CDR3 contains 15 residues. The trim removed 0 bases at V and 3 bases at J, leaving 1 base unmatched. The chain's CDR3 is CASSYSQGVNQPQHF. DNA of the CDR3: TGTGCCAGCAGTTACTCACAGGGGGTCAATCAGCCCCAGCATTTT.

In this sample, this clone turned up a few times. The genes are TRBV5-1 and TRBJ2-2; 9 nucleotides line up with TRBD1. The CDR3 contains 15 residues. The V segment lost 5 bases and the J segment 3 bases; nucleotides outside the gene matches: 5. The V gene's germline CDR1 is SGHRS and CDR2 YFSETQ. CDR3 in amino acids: CASSRDRVDTGELFF. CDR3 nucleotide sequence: TGCGCCAGCAGTAGGGACAGGGTAGACACCGGGGAGCTGTTTTTT.

The CDR3: CASSWSFRGPYGYTF. The DNA for the CDR3 is TGTGCCAGCAGTTGGAGTTTCAGGGGGCCGTATGGCTACACCTTC. The genes are TRBV27 and TRBJ1-2; 8 bases fit TRBD1. The CDR3 consists of 15 residues. Losses at the gene ends were 4 bases for V and 5 bases for J; bases not matched to a gene: 9. Looked up from germline, CDR1 is MNHEY and CDR2 is SMNVEV (reference sequence).

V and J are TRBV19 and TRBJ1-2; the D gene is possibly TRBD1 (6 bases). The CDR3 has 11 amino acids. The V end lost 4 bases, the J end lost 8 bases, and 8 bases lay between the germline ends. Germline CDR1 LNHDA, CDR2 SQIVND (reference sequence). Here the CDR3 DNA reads TGTGCCAGTAGTACAGGGGTAGGCTACACCTTC. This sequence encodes CASSTGVGYTF.

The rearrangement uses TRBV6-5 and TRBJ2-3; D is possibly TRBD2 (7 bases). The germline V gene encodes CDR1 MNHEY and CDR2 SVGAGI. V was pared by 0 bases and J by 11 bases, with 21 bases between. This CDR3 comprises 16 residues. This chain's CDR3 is CASSYSLGGARGGQYF. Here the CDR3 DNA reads TGTGCCAGCAGTTACTCTCTGGGGGGGGCCAGGGGAGGGCAGTATTTT.

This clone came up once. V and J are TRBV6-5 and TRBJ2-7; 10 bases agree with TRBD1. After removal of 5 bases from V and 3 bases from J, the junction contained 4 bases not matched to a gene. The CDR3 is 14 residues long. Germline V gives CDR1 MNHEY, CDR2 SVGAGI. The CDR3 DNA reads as TGTGCCAGCAGTCCGGGACAGGGGCGCTACGAGCAGTACTTC. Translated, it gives CASSPGQGRYEQYF.

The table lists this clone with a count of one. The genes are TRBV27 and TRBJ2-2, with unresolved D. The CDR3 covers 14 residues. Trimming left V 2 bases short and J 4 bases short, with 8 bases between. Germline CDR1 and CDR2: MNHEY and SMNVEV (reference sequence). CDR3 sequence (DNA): TGTGCCAGCAGTTTAATGTCCGGCACCGGGGAGCTGTTTTTT. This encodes CASSLMSGTGELFF.

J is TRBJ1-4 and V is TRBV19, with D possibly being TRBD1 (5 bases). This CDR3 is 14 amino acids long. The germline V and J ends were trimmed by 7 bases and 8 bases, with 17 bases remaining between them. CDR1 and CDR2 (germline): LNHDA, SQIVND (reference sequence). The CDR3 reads CASTPAGRGEKLFF. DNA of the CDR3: TGTGCCAGTACCCCAGCCGGCCGGGGGGAAAAACTGTTTTTT.

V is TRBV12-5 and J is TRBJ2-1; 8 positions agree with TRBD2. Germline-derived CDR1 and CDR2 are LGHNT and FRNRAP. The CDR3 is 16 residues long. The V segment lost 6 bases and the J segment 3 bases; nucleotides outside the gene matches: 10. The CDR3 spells CASGRYAGGVYNEQFF. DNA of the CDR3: TGTGCTAGTGGCCGTTACGCGGGGGGAGTCTACAATGAGCAGTTCTTC.

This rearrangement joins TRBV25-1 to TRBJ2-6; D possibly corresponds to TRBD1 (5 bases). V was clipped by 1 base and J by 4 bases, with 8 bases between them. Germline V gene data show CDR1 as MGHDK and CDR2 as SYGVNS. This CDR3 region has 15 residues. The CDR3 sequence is CASSESGNGANVLTF. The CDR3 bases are TGTGCCAGCAGTGAATCAGGGAACGGGGCCAACGTCCTGACTTTC.

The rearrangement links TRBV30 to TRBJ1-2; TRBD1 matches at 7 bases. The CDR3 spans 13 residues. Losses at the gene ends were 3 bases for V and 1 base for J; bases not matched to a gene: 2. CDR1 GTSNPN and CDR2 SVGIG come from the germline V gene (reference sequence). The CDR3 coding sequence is TGTGCCTGGAGACGGGACAGTAACTATGGCTACACCTTC. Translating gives CAWRRDSNYGYTF. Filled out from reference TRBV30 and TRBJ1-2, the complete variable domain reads SQTIHQWPATLVQPVGSPLSLECTVEGTSNPNLYWYRQAAGRGLQLLFYSVGIGQISSEVPQNLSASRPQDRQFILSSKKLLLSDSGFYLCAWRRDSNYGYTFGSGTRLTVV.

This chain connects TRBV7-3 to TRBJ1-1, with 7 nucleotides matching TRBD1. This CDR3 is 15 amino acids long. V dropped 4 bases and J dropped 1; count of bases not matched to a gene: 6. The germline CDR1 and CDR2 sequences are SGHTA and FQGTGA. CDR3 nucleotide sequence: TGTGCCAGCAGCTCGTACAGGGGTCCGAACACTGAAGCTTTCTTT. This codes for CASSSYRGPNTEAFF.

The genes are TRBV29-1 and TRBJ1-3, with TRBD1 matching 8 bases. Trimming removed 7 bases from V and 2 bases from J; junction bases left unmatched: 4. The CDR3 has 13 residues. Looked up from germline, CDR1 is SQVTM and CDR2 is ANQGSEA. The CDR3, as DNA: TGCAGCGCTTCAGGGGGCACTGGAAACACCATATATTTT. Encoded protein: CSASGGTGNTIYF.

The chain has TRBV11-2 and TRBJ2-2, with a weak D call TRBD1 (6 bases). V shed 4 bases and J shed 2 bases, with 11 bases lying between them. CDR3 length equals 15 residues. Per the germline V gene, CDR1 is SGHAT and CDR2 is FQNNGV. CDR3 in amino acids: CASSSAGANTGELFF. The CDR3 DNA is TGTGCCAGCAGCTCGGCAGGGGCAAACACCGGGGAGCTGTTTTTT.